The source of this T cell receptor (beta chain) is a study of blood T cell repertoires in COVID-19. The CDR3 consists of 14 residues. The V end lost 7 bases, the J end lost 6 bases, and 15 bases lay between the germline ends. In germline, CDR1 is MNHEY, CDR2 SMNVEV (reference sequence). This clone was observed a few times. Profiling relied on immunoSEQ multiplex PCR, and the TCRdb table lists in-frame clones only, not all of them. The sample consists of some 250,000 clones, 88% of them appearing once. The sequenced material came from peripheral blood. This receptor was identified in a woman between 40 and 55 years old who had recovered from COVID-19. The chain links TRBV27 to TRBJ2-2; possibly TRBD2 for D (5 bases). CDR3 coding DNA: TGTGCCAGCACCAACGGACTGGTGGCCGGGGAGCTGTTTTTT. This sequence encodes CASTNGLVAGELFF.